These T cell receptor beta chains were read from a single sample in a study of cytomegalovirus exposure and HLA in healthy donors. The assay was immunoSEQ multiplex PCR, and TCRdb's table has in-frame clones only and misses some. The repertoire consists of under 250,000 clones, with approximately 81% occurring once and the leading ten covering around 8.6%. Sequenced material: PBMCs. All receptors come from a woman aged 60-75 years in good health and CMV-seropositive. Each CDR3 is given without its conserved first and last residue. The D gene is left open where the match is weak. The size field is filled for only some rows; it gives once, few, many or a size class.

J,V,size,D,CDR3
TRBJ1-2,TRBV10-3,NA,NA,AISGFAGRKDAGYT
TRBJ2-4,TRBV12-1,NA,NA,AIRVGTGSTKNIQY
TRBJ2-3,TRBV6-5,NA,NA,ASSDRGGYGTQY
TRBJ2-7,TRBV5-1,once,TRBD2,ASSEGAGGNEQY
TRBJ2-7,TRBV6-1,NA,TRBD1,ASGAGTVSYEQY
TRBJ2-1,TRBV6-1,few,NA,ASNKGLRTDEQF
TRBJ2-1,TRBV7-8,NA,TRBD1,ASSLATRQGLNEQF
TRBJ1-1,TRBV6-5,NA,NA,ASSYPSPEAF
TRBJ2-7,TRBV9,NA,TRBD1,ASSPPTGAEQY
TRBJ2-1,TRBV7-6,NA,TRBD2,ASSVAGGLYNEQF
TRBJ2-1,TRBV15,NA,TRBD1,ATSVDGTGSVIYNEQF